This record looks at one T cell receptor (beta chain) sequence and its context. Its antigen is unidentified. Sequenced with the Oncomine TCR Beta short-read assay was DNA taken from cultured CD4+ T cells. TCRdb re-derived calls from the PCR reads in MiXCR, one entry per CDR3 protein. This table has over 20,000 distinct CDR3 sequences, approximately 40% appearing once. The sample is drawn from a study of vaccination and CD4 T cells after COVID-19. On the study more broadly: At a median around 100 days (range 35 to 161) after diagnosis, post-COVID samples were drawn. Either a CEFX pool, an HIV-1 Nef pool, or no peptide was added to control cultures. Broader study findings: A median of around 83% of reactive clones, in convalescent patients, became evident only post-vaccination.

Germline CDR1 reads SGHNT; CDR2 reads YENEEA. Trimming pared 3 bases from V and 4 bases from J, leaving 18 bases between. CDR3 size: 16 residues. Specified treatment: roughly 10-day PBMC culture with coronavirus spike peptide pools or control peptides (ViraFEST assay). Sequencing used CD4+ T cells from blood, cultured in vitro, obtained before SARS-CoV-2 vaccination. The rearrangement joins TRBV11-3 to TRBJ2-5; D gene uncertain. The clonotype originates from a human donor who received a COVID-19 vaccine. The CDR3 DNA reads as TGTGCCAGCAGCTTGCCAGCCTCAACCTTCTCAGAGACCCAGTACTTC. Its protein product is CASSLPASTFSETQYF.